The 8 T cell receptor beta chains below were found in one sample sequenced in a study of blood T cells in healthy people across ages. With a J-beta primer mix and a sample-barcoded 5' primer, a second PCR ran about 7 to 12 cycles. One entry per CDR3 protein results from TCRdb running MiXCR on the 5' RACE reads. This sample has about 1.5 million distinct CDR3 sequences; 42% occur once, and the top ten carry roughly 3.7%. Sequencing input: blood. The receptors here all came from a woman in her late teens or twenties in good health.

This clonotype was counted a few times. The J gene is TRBJ2-7, the V gene TRBV6-2 or TRBV6-3, with D unresolved. Trimming cost V 2 bases and J 3 bases, with 8 bases left between them. The CDR3 runs to 13 residues. The germline V gene has CDR1 MNHEY and CDR2 SVGEGT. The DNA for the CDR3 is TGTGCCAGCAGTTACCTGCGTAACTACGAGCAGTACTTC. Translation gives CASSYLRNYEQYF.

V and J are TRBV4-1 and TRBJ1-2; weak D call: TRBD1 (5 bases). The V end was cut by 1 base, the J end by 5 bases, with 11 bases between. Germline loops: CDR1 MGHRA, CDR2 YSYEKL. This CDR3 has 14 amino acids. Here the CDR3 reads CASSQGFSGYGYTF. DNA for the CDR3: TGCGCCAGCAGCCAAGGCTTTTCAGGGTATGGCTACACCTTC.

This clonotype was seen a few times. CDR3 DNA: TGCGCCAGCAGCCAGCACCTTAGCGGGATCTCCTACAATGAGCAGTTCTTC. Protein sequence: CASSQHLSGISYNEQFF. The rearrangement links TRBV4-1 to TRBJ2-1, with 8 bases aligning to TRBD2. From germline, CDR1 is MGHRA and CDR2 YSYEKL. This CDR3 region has 17 residues. J gave up 0 bases and V 3 bases, and 7 bases lay outside the gene matches.

This clonotype was detected only a few times. The V gene is TRBV20-1, the J gene TRBJ2-1; no clear D. This CDR3 comprises 11 residues. Trimming took 8 bases from V and 1 from J, leaving 6 bases between them. Germline CDR1 DFQATT, CDR2 SNEGSKA (reference sequence). CDR3 DNA sequence: TGCAGTTCGGTTTCCTACAATGAGCAGTTCTTC. It is translated as CSSVSYNEQFF.

This clonotype was observed a few times. A read error may account for a junction end that differs from germline. The genes are TRBV7-7 and TRBJ2-7; D is unclear. Per the germline V gene, CDR1 is SSHAT and CDR2 is FNYEAQ (reference sequence). This CDR3 has 13 amino acids. The CDR3 is CASSVGIGYEQYF. DNA for the CDR3: TGTGCTAGCAGCGTAGGAATAGGCTACGAGCAGTACTTC.

The chain links TRBV7-2 to TRBJ2-3, with D possibly being TRBD2 (6 bases). V was cut by 5 bases and J by 3 bases, with 15 bases left in between. This CDR3 has 15 residues. Germline CDR1 SGHTA, CDR2 FQGNSA. The CDR3 DNA reads TGTGCCAGCAGCCCCGGAACTAGCAGGACAGATACGCAGTATTTT. Translation: CASSPGTSRTDTQYF.

This chain links TRBV9 with TRBJ2-1, with 10 bases identical to TRBD2. The J call may not be correct, given that the DNA end is closer to TRBJ2-7. This CDR3 is 17 amino acids long. Germline V CDR1 and CDR2: SGDLS, YYNGEE. CDR3 nucleotides: TGTGCCAGCAGCCCCCCGGCTAGCGGGAGCTCCTACAATGAGCAGTACTTC. It yields the protein CASSPPASGSSYNEQYF.

V gene TRBV12-3 or TRBV12-4 combines with J gene TRBJ2-3; perhaps TRBD2 as D (6 bases). The CDR3 sequence is 13 residues long. V was cut by 3 bases and J by 6 bases, with 10 bases left in between. The DNA for the CDR3 is TGTGCCAGCAGTTTGCGGGATGGGGATACGCAGTATTTT. Its translation is CASSLRDGDTQYF.